The rows below give T cell receptor beta chains drawn from one sample of a study of shared clonotypes between healthy human individuals. Assay: immunoSEQ multiplex PCR; the TCRdb copy retains only in-frame clones and omits some. Altogether about 680,000 clones are present, around three quarters being singletons, with the ten largest covering around 1.8%. Sequencing used memory CD4+ T cells sorted from blood. These receptors all come from a woman aged 25-40 years in good health. Both conserved end residues are part of each CDR3. A D gene is named only where the DNA matches it firmly. Some rows mark clone size as missing; the rest say once, few, many or name a class of expanded clone.

len	v_gene	d_gene	abundance	j_gene	CDR3nt	CDR3aa
15	TRBV5-1	-	-	TRBJ2-3	TGCGCCAGCAGCTCCGGGACCGGTCCCACAGATACGCAGTATTTT	CASSSGTGPTDTQYF
14	TRBV29-1	-	-	TRBJ2-7	TGCAGCATTTACAACCGGGACGGAGGCTACGAGCAGTACTTC	CSIYNRDGGYEQYF
17	TRBV4-1	TRBD2	-	TRBJ2-3	TGCGCCAGCAGCCAACCCGGGACTAGCGGGGGAACAGATACGCAGTATTTT	CASSQPGTSGGTDTQYF
13	TRBV6-6	TRBD1	-	TRBJ1-4	TGTGCCAGCAGGAGGACAGGGCCTGAAAAACTGTTTTTT	CASRRTGPEKLFF
16	TRBV5-1	TRBD2	once	TRBJ2-1	TGCGCCAGCAGCCATGGGACTAGCGGGAGAGGTAATGAGCAGTTCTTC	CASSHGTSGRGNEQFF
16	TRBV11-2	TRBD1	-	TRBJ2-1	TGTGCCAGCAGCCTAAGACAGGGGTTTGGGAAAAATGAGCAGTTCTTC	CASSLRQGFGKNEQFF
15	TRBV6-1	-	-	TRBJ1-5	TGTGCCAGCAGTGAACTGGGGGCAGGCAATCAGCCCCAGCATTTT	CASSELGAGNQPQHF
13	TRBV11-2	-	-	TRBJ2-7	TGTGCCAGCAGCTTGGCGGGGACCTACGAGCAGTACTTC	CASSLAGTYEQYF
15	TRBV19	-	few	TRBJ1-3	TGTGCCAGTAGTATAGGGCGGAACTCTGGAAACACCATATATTTT	CASSIGRNSGNTIYF
13	TRBV7-8	-	-	TRBJ1-2	TGTGCCAGCAGCTTAACAGGGACCTATGGCTACACCTTC	CASSLTGTYGYTF
13	TRBV27	-	few	TRBJ1-2	TGTGCCAGCACCCTTCGGGGATCCTATGGCTACACCTTC	CASTLRGSYGYTF
13	TRBV27	-	-	TRBJ2-7	TGTGCCAGCAGCCCTACCAGCTCCTACGAGCAGTACTTC	CASSPTSSYEQYF
16	TRBV5-1	-	-	TRBJ2-2	TGCGCCAGCAGCTTGGAGCCGGGGTGGGTCACCGGGGAGCTGTTTTTT	CASSLEPGWVTGELFF
13	TRBV10-1	TRBD1	-	TRBJ2-7	TGCGCCAGCAGTCCAAGAGGACAGGACGAGCAGTACTTC	CASSPRGQDEQYF
16	TRBV5-4	-	-	TRBJ2-1	TGTGCCAGCAGCATAACAGGGAGACGGACCGACAATGAGCAGTTCTTC	CASSITGRRTDNEQFF
13	TRBV6-1	-	-	TRBJ1-1	TGTGCCAGCAGCCTCAGGGGTCAAACTGAAGCTTTCTTT	CASSLRGQTEAFF
13	TRBV7-8	TRBD1	-	TRBJ2-7	TGTGCCAGCAATAAGGACAGGGCCTACGAGCAGTACTTC	CASNKDRAYEQYF
11	TRBV29-1	-	-	TRBJ1-2	TGCAGCTACTACAGGGACTTTGGCTACACCTTC	CSYYRDFGYTF
14	TRBV7-8	-	-	TRBJ1-1	TGTGCCAGCAGCTTAGGGCTCCTGAACACTGAAGCTTTCTTT	CASSLGLLNTEAFF
15	TRBV7-2	-	few	TRBJ1-1	TGTGCCAGCACCTCCCAAGGGGGGATGAGCACTGAAGCTTTCTTT	CASTSQGGMSTEAFF
14	TRBV11-2	TRBD1	-	TRBJ1-2	TGTGCCAGCAGCTCATCACAGGGGGACTATGGCTACACCTTC	CASSSSQGDYGYTF
16	TRBV18	TRBD2	-	TRBJ2-7	TGTGCCAGCTCACCGGGATCAACTAGCGGGAGTGGTGAGCAGTACTTC	CASSPGSTSGSGEQYF
12	TRBV25-1	TRBD1	few	TRBJ2-1	TGTGCCAGCAGTCCACAGGGGGTCCGGCAGTTCTTC	CASSPQGVRQFF
15	TRBV5-1	-	-	TRBJ2-6	TGCGCCAGCAGCTTGTTGGGGACTGGGGCCAACGTCCTGACTTTC	CASSLLGTGANVLTF
13	TRBV7-2	-	few	TRBJ1-2	TGTGCCAGCAGCGCGGACGGTTACTATGGCTACACCTTC	CASSADGYYGYTF
15	TRBV7-7	-	-	TRBJ2-3	TGTGCCAGCAGCTTACAGCCCACTGGCACAGATACGCAGTATTTT	CASSLQPTGTDTQYF
16	TRBV19	TRBD2	once	TRBJ2-3	TGTGCCAGTAGTATCCCAGCGGGAGTCGGTCGAGATACGCAGTATTTT	CASSIPAGVGRDTQYF
15	TRBV27	TRBD2	-	TRBJ2-7	TGTGCCAGCAGGATGACGGGTAGCGGGAGCGTCGAGCAGTACTTC	CASRMTGSGSVEQYF
16	TRBV2	-	few	TRBJ1-3	TGTGCCAGCAGTGAAAAAGGGCTTGGGGATAGAAACACCATATATTTT	CASSEKGLGDRNTIYF
12	TRBV5-4	-	-	TRBJ2-4	TGTGCCAGCAGCTTCGGACAGAACATTCAGTACTTC	CASSFGQNIQYF
13	TRBV30	-	-	TRBJ1-1	TGTGCCTGGAGTGTCGGATTGAACACTGAAGCTTTCTTT	CAWSVGLNTEAFF
15	TRBV28	-	-	TRBJ2-7	TGTGCCAGCAGTCCCTCGGGGACTCCGGCCTACGAGCAGTACTTC	CASSPSGTPAYEQYF
13	TRBV27	-	once	TRBJ2-7	TGTGCCAGCAGTTTAAAAACAGGGTACGAGCAGTACTTC	CASSLKTGYEQYF